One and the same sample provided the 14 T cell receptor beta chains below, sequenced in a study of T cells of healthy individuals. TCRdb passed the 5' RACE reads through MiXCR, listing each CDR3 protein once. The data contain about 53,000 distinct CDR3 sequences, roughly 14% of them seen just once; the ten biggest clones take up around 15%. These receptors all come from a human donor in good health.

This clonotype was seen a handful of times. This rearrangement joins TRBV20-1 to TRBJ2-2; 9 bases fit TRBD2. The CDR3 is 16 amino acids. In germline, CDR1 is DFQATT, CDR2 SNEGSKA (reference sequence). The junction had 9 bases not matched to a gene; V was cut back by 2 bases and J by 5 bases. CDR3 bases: TGCAGTGCTAGATCGGGGAGCGGGGGGCTGACCGGGGAGCTGTTTTTT. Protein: CSARSGSGGLTGELFF.

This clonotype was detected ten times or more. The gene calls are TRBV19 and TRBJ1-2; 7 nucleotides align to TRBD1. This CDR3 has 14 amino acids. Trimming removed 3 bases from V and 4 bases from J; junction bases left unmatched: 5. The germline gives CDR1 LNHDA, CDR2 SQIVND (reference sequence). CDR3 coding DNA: TGTGCCAGTAGTATCCCGGGACAGACCTATGGCTACACCTTC. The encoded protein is CASSIPGQTYGYTF.

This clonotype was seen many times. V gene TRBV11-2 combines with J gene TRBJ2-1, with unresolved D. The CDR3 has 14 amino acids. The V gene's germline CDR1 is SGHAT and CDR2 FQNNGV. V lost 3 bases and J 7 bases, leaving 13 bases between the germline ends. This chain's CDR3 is CASSFSRSMNEQFF. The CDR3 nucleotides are TGTGCCAGCAGCTTTTCTAGGTCTATGAATGAGCAGTTCTTC.

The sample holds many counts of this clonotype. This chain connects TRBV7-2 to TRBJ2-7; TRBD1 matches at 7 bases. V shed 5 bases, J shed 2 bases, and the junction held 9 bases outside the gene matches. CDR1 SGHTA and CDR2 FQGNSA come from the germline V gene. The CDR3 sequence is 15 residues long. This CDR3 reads CASSPSPGQTYEQYF. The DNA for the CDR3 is TGTGCCAGCAGCCCATCACCGGGACAGACCTACGAGCAGTACTTC.

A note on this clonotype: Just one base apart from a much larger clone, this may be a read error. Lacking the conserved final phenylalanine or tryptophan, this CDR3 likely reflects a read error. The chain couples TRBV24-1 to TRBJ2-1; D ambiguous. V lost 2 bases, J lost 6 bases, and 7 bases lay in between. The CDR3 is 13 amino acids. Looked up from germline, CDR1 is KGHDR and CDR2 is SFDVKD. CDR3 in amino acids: CATSDSPGNEQFS. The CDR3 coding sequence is TGTGCCACCAGTGATTCCCCGGGCAATGAGCAGTTCTCC.

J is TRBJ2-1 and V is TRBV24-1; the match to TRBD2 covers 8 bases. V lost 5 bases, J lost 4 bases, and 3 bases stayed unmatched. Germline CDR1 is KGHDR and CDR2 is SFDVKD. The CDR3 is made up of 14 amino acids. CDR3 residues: CATSAGGFYNEQFF. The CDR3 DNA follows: TGTGCCACCAGTGCGGGGGGGTTTTACAATGAGCAGTTCTTC.

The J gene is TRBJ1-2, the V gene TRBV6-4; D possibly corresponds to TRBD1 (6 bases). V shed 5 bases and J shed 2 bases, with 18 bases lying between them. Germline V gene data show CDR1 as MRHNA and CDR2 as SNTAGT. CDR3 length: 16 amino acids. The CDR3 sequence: CASSSNAGAPNYGYTF. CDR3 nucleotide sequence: TGTGCCAGCAGTTCGAATGCAGGGGCTCCAAACTATGGCTACACCTTC.

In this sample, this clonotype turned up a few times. The CDR3 reads CASGLMMDGATSTDTQYF. The CDR3 DNA reads TGTGCTAGTGGTTTAATGATGGACGGAGCCACTAGCACAGATACGCAGTATTTT. This chain connects TRBV12-5 to TRBJ2-3; D remains ambiguous. V was cut by 3 bases and J by 0 bases, with 19 bases left in between. The CDR3 length is 18 residues. CDR1 is LGHNT, CDR2 FRNRAP, per germline. The whole variable domain, filled in from reference TRBV12-5 and TRBJ2-3, reads DARVTQTPRHKVTEMGQEVTMRCQPILGHNTVFWYRQTMMQGLELLAYFRNRAPLDDSGMPKDRFSAEMPDATLATLKIQPSEPRDSAVYFCASGLMMDGATSTDTQYFGPGTRLTVL.

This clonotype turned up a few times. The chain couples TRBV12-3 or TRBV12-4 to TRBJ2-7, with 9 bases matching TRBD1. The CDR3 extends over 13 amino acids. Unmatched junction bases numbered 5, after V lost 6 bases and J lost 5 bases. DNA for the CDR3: TGTGCCAGCAGCGGGACAGGGCCCCACGAGCAGTACTTC. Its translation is CASSGTGPHEQYF.

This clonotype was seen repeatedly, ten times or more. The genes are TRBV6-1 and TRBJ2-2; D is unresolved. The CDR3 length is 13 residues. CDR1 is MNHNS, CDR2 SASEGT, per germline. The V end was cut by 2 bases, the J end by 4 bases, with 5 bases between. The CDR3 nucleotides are TGTGCCAGCAGTGAAAGGGCCACCGGGGAGCTGTTTTTT. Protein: CASSERATGELFF.

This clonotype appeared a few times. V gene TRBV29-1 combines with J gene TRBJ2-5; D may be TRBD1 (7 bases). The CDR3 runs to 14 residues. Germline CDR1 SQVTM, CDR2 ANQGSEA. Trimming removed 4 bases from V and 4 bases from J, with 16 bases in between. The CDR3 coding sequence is TGCAGCGTTGTAAGCAGGGGGGTTGGAGAGACCCAGTACTTC. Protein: CSVVSRGVGETQYF.

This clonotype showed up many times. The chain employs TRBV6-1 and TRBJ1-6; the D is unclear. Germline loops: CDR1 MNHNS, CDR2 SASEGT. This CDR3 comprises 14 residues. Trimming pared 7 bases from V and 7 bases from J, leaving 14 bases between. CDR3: CASTLTRTNSPLHF. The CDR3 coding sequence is TGTGCCAGCACCCTTACCAGGACGAATTCACCCCTCCACTTT.

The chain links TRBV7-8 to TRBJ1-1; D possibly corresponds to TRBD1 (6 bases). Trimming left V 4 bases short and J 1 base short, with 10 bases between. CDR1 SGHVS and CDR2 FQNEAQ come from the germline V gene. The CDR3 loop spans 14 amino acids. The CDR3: CASSYRTENTEAFF. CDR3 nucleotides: TGTGCCAGCAGCTACCGGACAGAGAACACTGAAGCTTTCTTT.

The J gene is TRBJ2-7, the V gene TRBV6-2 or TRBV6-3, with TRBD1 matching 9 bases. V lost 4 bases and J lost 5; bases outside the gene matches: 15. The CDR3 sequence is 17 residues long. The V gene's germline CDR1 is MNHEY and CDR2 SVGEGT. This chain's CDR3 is CASSFLSPGTGLDEQYF. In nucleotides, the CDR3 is TGTGCCAGCAGTTTCCTATCCCCCGGGACAGGGCTGGACGAGCAGTACTTC.